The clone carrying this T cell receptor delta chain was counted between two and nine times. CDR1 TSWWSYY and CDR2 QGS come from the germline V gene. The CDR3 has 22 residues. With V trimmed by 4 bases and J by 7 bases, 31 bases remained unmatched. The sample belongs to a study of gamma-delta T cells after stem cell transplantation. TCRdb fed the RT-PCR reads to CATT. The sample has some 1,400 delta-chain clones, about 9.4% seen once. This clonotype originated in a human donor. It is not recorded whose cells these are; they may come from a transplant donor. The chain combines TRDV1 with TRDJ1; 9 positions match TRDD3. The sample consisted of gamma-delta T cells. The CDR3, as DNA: TGTGCTCTTGGGGGGGGCCCCTCCCCCGCTCCCGTACTGGGGGAACAGACTCCTAAACTCATCTTT. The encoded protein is CALGGGPSPAPVLGEQTPKLIF.